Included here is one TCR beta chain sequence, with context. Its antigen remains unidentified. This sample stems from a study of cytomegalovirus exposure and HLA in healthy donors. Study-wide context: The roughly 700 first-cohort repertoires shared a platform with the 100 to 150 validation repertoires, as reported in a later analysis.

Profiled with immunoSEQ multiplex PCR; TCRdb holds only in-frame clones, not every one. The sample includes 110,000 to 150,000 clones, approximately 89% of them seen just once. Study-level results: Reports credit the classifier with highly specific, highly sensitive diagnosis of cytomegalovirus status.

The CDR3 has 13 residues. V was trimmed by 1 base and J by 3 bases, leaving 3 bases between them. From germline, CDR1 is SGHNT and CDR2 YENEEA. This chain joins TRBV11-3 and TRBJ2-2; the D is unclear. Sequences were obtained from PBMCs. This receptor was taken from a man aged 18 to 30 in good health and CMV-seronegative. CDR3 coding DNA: TGTGCCAGCAGCTTAGGAGACACCGGGGAGCTGTTTTTT. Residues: CASSLGDTGELFF.